Following are 30 T cell receptor beta chains from one sample sequenced in a study of blood T cell repertoires in COVID-19. The repertoire was sequenced with immunoSEQ multiplex PCR; TCRdb's copy has only in-frame clones and lacks some. The sample holds some 120,000 clones, about four fifths seen once. Sequenced material: peripheral blood. Source of these receptors: a man aged 80 or over with active or convalescent COVID-19.

This clone turned up a few times. The chain is built from TRBV5-6 and TRBJ1-2; D not certain. V was clipped by 4 bases and J by 4 bases, with 8 bases between them. Germline CDR1 SGHDT, CDR2 YYEEEE. The CDR3 is 12 amino acids. Here the CDR3 DNA reads TGTGCCAGCAGCCGAGTAACCTATGGCTACACCTTC. Its translation: CASSRVTYGYTF. The variable domain in full, completed from reference TRBV5-6 and TRBJ1-2, reads DAGVTQSPTHLIKTRGQQVTLRCSPKSGHDTVSWYQQALGQGPQFIFQYYEEEERQRGNFPDRFSGHQFPNYSSELNVNALLLGDSALYLCASSRVTYGYTFGSGTRLTVV.

The gene calls are TRBV7-2 and TRBJ1-2, with no clear D. Germline assignment: CDR1 SGHTA and CDR2 FQGNSA. V was trimmed by 3 bases and J by 4 bases, leaving 9 bases between them. CDR3 size: 13 residues. This chain's CDR3 is CASSFGSFYGYTF. CDR3 nucleotides: TGTGCCAGCAGCTTCGGGTCCTTCTATGGCTACACCTTC.

The V gene is TRBV7-8, the J gene TRBJ2-7; possible D gene TRBD1, 6 bases. The CDR3 extends over 14 amino acids. The ends were cut back, 3 bases at V and 3 bases at J, with 12 bases in the middle. Looked up from germline, CDR1 is SGHVS and CDR2 is FQNEAQ. The CDR3 protein is CASSFGQFLYEQYF. Written as DNA, the CDR3 is TGTGCCAGCAGCTTTGGACAGTTCCTCTACGAGCAGTACTTC.

The rearrangement links TRBV10-3 to TRBJ2-1, with 10 bases aligning to TRBD1. The junction had 5 bases not matched to a gene; V was cut back by 5 bases and J by 7 bases. The CDR3 consists of 14 residues. CDR1 and CDR2 from the germline V gene are ENHRY and SYGVKD. DNA for the CDR3: TGTGCCATCAGTCCGGGACAGGGGCCGAATGAGCAGTTCTTC. Its translation: CAISPGQGPNEQFF.

The rearrangement links TRBV7-2 to TRBJ2-3, with 8 bases that match TRBD2. The CDR3 runs to 19 residues. CDR1 SGHTA and CDR2 FQGNSA come from the germline V gene. Germline trimming cut 1 base from V and 0 bases from J; bases unmatched to any gene: 12. CDR3: CASSLGIGNSGTSTDTQYF. The CDR3 DNA follows: TGTGCCAGCAGCTTAGGGATCGGGAATAGCGGGACAAGCACAGATACGCAGTATTTT.

This clone occurred once. The chain joins TRBV10-1 to TRBJ2-1; 9 positions match TRBD1. CDR1 is WNHNN and CDR2 is SYGVQD in the germline V gene (reference sequence). This CDR3 is built from 21 residues. The J segment lost 1 base and the V segment lost 2 bases, leaving 18 bases of the junction unmatched. DNA of the CDR3: TGCGCCAGCAGTGAGCCGATTCTCCGGACAGGGGCTGTCCCTTCCTACAATGAGCAGTTCTTC. Protein product: CASSEPILRTGAVPSYNEQFF.

V usage is TRBV5-4 and J usage is TRBJ2-7; 9 nucleotides line up with TRBD1. The CDR3 has 13 residues. Germline V gene sequence: CDR1 SGHNT, CDR2 YYREEE (reference sequence). Germline trimming cut 0 bases from V and 5 bases from J; bases unmatched to any gene: 0. The chain's CDR3 is CASSLGQGDEQYF. The CDR3 nucleotides are TGTGCCAGCAGCTTGGGACAGGGGGACGAGCAGTACTTC. Together with reference TRBV5-4 and TRBJ2-7, the CDR3 gives the full variable domain: ETGVTQSPTHLIKTRGQQVTLRCSSQSGHNTVSWYQQALGQGPQFIFQYYREEENGRGNFPPRFSGLQFPNYSSELNVNALELDDSALYLCASSLGQGDEQYFGPGTRLTVT.

V gene TRBV5-5 combines with J gene TRBJ1-5; no clear D. Trimming took off 1 base at V and 3 bases at J, with 8 bases between the two ends. This CDR3 is built from 14 residues. The germline V gene has CDR1 SGHKS and CDR2 YYEKEE (reference sequence). CDR3 DNA sequence: TGTGCCAGCAGCTTGAAGCAGGACAATCAGCCCCAGCATTTT. Its protein product is CASSLKQDNQPQHF. Drawing the rest from reference TRBV5-5 and TRBJ1-5, the complete variable domain is DAGVTQSPTHLIKTRGQQVTLRCSPISGHKSVSWYQQVLGQGPQFIFQYYEKEERGRGNFPDRFSARQFPNYSSELNVNALLLGDSALYLCASSLKQDNQPQHFGDGTRLSIL.

This chain connects TRBV6-6 to TRBJ1-1; no reliable D call. CDR3 length: 14 residues. V was trimmed by 0 bases and J by 1 base, leaving 6 bases between them. Germline CDR1 is MNHNY and CDR2 is SVGAGI (reference sequence). The CDR3 bases are TGTGCCAGCAGTTACTCGGAGGAGAACACTGAAGCTTTCTTT. This gives the protein CASSYSEENTEAFF.

The V call is TRBV5-4, the J call TRBJ1-1; D unclear. V was clipped by 3 bases and J by 7 bases, with 10 bases between them. The CDR3 sequence is 12 residues long. Germline CDR1 SGHNT, CDR2 YYREEE (reference sequence). The CDR3 DNA reads as TGTGCCAGCAGCTCCACGGGGTTTGAAGCTTTCTTT. Its protein product is CASSSTGFEAFF.

The V gene is TRBV18, the J gene TRBJ2-1; TRBD2 might be the D (7 bases). V lost 0 bases to trimming and J lost 8 bases, with 11 bases between them. Germline CDR1 and CDR2: KGHSH and LQKENI. This CDR3 spans 14 amino acids. Here the CDR3 reads CASSPPRGGDEQFF. The CDR3 nucleotides read TGTGCCAGCTCACCACCGCGAGGGGGGGATGAGCAGTTCTTC.

Only a few counts were recorded for this clone. The V gene is TRBV28, the J gene TRBJ2-4; 9 bases agree with TRBD2. The V gene end was trimmed by 2 bases and the J gene end by 9 bases; junction bases not matched to a gene: 8. CDR1 is MDHEN, CDR2 SYDVKM, per germline. CDR3 length: 15 amino acids. The CDR3 coding sequence is TGTGCCAGCAGTTTAGCCAGCGGGGGGTATGGCATTCAGTACTTC. Translation: CASSLASGGYGIQYF.

The gene calls are TRBV5-1 and TRBJ2-5; D is undetermined. Germline V gene sequence: CDR1 SGHRS, CDR2 YFSETQ. The germline V and J ends were trimmed by 4 bases and 7 bases, with 17 bases remaining between them. The CDR3 covers 14 residues. This CDR3 is CASSPFSAPGTQYF. CDR3 sequence (DNA): TGCGCCAGCAGCCCCTTTTCCGCCCCAGGGACCCAGTACTTC.

The V call is TRBV6-5, the J call TRBJ1-2, with no clear D. The germline V gene has CDR1 MNHEY and CDR2 SVGAGI. There are 11 residues in the CDR3. Trimming removed 8 bases from V and 4 bases from J, with 8 bases in between. This CDR3 reads CASFSSYGYTF. The CDR3 nucleotides are TGTGCCAGCTTCAGTTCCTATGGCTACACCTTC.

The chain has TRBV19 and TRBJ2-1; 12 bases are shared with TRBD1. The V segment lost 4 bases and the J segment 7 bases; nucleotides outside the gene matches: 5. This CDR3 has 15 amino acids. Germline-derived CDR1 and CDR2 are LNHDA and SQIVND (reference sequence). DNA for the CDR3: TGTGCCAGTAGTACCCGGGACAGGGGGCTAAATGAGCAGTTCTTC. This encodes CASSTRDRGLNEQFF.

The chain uses TRBV7-9 and TRBJ2-2, with unresolved D. The germline CDR1 and CDR2 sequences are SEHNR and FQNEAQ (reference sequence). The CDR3 is 15 amino acids. Deletions cut 1 base from V and 0 bases from J, with 6 bases between. In DNA form, the CDR3 reads TGTGCCAGCAGCTTAGGAGGTTCGAACACCGGGGAGCTGTTTTTT. Its translation is CASSLGGSNTGELFF.

The V and J genes are TRBV5-1 and TRBJ2-2, with TRBD2 matching 7 bases. The germline CDR1 and CDR2 sequences are SGHRS and YFSETQ. The J segment lost 3 bases and the V segment lost 0 bases, leaving 8 bases of the junction unmatched. This CDR3 has 17 amino acids. Here the CDR3 DNA reads TGCGCCAGCAGCTTGGGGGTCCCAGCGGGGTACACCGGGGAGCTGTTTTTT. Translating it yields CASSLGVPAGYTGELFF. The full variable domain, in which reference TRBV5-1 and TRBJ2-2 provide the parts outside the CDR3, is KAGVTQTPRYLIKTRGQQVTLSCSPISGHRSVSWYQQTPGQGLQFLFEYFSETQRNKGNFPGRFSGRQFSNSRSEMNVSTLELGDSALYLCASSLGVPAGYTGELFFGEGSRLTVL.

The genes are TRBV6-5 and TRBJ2-7; 14 bases match TRBD2. Trimming took 7 bases from V and 5 from J; bases not matched to a gene: 7. The CDR3 is 15 amino acids. Germline loops: CDR1 MNHEY, CDR2 SVGAGI. The CDR3 protein is CASTRLAGGVHEQYF. The CDR3 bases are TGTGCCAGCACCCGACTAGCGGGGGGGGTCCACGAGCAGTACTTC.

This sequence joins TRBV7-3 and TRBJ1-2; D might be TRBD1 (5 bases). CDR1 and CDR2 (germline): SGHTA, FQGTGA. V gave up 1 base and J gave up 8 bases, with 17 bases separating them. This CDR3 spans 15 amino acids. The CDR3 sequence is CASSLIGGGKAGYTF. The CDR3 bases are TGTGCCAGCAGCTTAATCGGGGGAGGCAAGGCAGGCTACACCTTC.

The V and J genes are TRBV5-4 and TRBJ2-5; TRBD1 agrees at 8 bases. Germline CDR1 SGHNT, CDR2 YYREEE (reference sequence). Unmatched junction bases numbered 9, after V lost 3 bases and J lost 5 bases. This CDR3 region has 15 residues. The CDR3: CASSSRQGAAETQYF. The CDR3 nucleotides read TGTGCCAGCAGCTCAAGGCAGGGGGCGGCGGAGACCCAGTACTTC.

The chain employs TRBV10-3 and TRBJ2-7, with 11 bases aligning to TRBD2. J gave up 4 bases and V 0 bases, and 5 bases lay outside the gene matches. Germline V gene data show CDR1 as ENHRY and CDR2 as SYGVKD. The CDR3 loop spans 16 amino acids. The CDR3 nucleotides read TGTGCCATCAGTGAGTCCCTAACTAGCGGGGGTTACGAGCAGTACTTC. Amino acids: CAISESLTSGGYEQYF.

This chain uses TRBV14 with TRBJ1-2; TRBD1 matches at 7 bases. Per germline, CDR1 SGHDN and CDR2 FVKESK. Trimming cost V 2 bases and J 8 bases; bases outside gene matches: 11. The CDR3 totals 15 residues. CDR3 nucleotide sequence: TGTGCCAGCAGCCAATCCCGGACAGGAGGAATCGGCTACACCTTC. It yields the protein CASSQSRTGGIGYTF.

This clone was seen only once. This chain connects TRBV29-1 to TRBJ1-2, with 8 positions matching TRBD1. Germline V CDR1 and CDR2: SQVTM, ANQGSEA. The CDR3 spans 14 residues. After removal of 2 bases from V and 8 bases from J, the junction contained 10 bases not matched to a gene. The CDR3 sequence is CSVESDREEGGYTF. CDR3 DNA sequence: TGCAGCGTTGAATCGGACAGGGAGGAAGGCGGCTACACCTTC.

J is TRBJ2-3 and V is TRBV4-3; TRBD1 matches 8 bases. CDR3 length: 18 amino acids. With 0 bases clipped from V and 4 bases from J, the junction kept 12 bases outside the gene matches. CDR1 LGHNA and CDR2 YSLEER come from the germline V gene. The CDR3 bases are TGCGCCAGCAGCCAAGATCGAGGAGGACAGGGTAGGGCAGATACGCAGTATTTT. Protein sequence: CASSQDRGGQGRADTQYF.

The DNA of the CDR3 is TGTGCCAGCAGTTACCGGACTAGCGGGGCCCTCGTGGATACGCAGTATTTT. Amino acids: CASSYRTSGALVDTQYF. The V and J genes are TRBV6-2 or TRBV6-3 and TRBJ2-3; TRBD2 aligns across 12 bases. Looked up from germline, CDR1 is MNHEY and CDR2 is SVGEGT. The CDR3 has 17 amino acids. V was clipped by 2 bases and J by 6 bases; unmatched bases: 9.

V gene TRBV6-2 or TRBV6-3 combines with J gene TRBJ1-4; D is undetermined. Trimming cost V 4 bases and J 7 bases, with 16 bases left between them. CDR3 size: 15 residues. The germline gives CDR1 MNHEY, CDR2 SVGEGT. Here the CDR3 reads CASSSVESLGEKLFF. The CDR3 DNA reads as TGTGCCAGCAGTTCGGTGGAGTCGTTAGGTGAAAAACTGTTTTTT.

The chain recombines TRBV4-1 with TRBJ2-3; 8 bases line up with TRBD1. The CDR3 covers 16 residues. The V gene end was trimmed by 3 bases and the J gene end by 0 bases; junction bases not matched to a gene: 5. The germline V gene encodes CDR1 MGHRA and CDR2 YSYEKL. The CDR3 reads CASSQGQATSTDTQYF. The CDR3 bases are TGCGCCAGCAGCCAGGGACAGGCTACTAGCACAGATACGCAGTATTTT.

The V call is TRBV28, the J call TRBJ2-6, with 7 nucleotides matching TRBD1. The junction had 8 bases not matched to a gene; V was cut back by 7 bases and J by 5 bases. There are 15 residues in the CDR3. Germline V gene data show CDR1 as MDHEN and CDR2 as SYDVKM. The CDR3 DNA sequence: TGTGCCAGCAAGCCTTGGACAGGCCGGGCCAACGTCCTGACTTTC. This codes for CASKPWTGRANVLTF.

This sequence joins TRBV15 and TRBJ1-5; D is ambiguous. Germline-derived CDR1 and CDR2 are LNHNV and YYDKDF (reference sequence). CDR3 size: 13 residues. V was shortened by 0 bases and J by 6 bases, with 6 bases between the two germline ends. CDR3 region: CATSRDSVQPQHF. The CDR3 coding sequence is TGTGCCACCAGCAGAGATAGCGTTCAGCCCCAGCATTTT.

V gene TRBV12-5 combines with J gene TRBJ2-3; D is unresolved. Germline values: CDR1 LGHNT, CDR2 FRNRAP. Trimming removed 5 bases at V and 2 bases at J, with 2 bases between. This CDR3 comprises 11 residues. The CDR3 DNA sequence: TGTGCTAGTGGTCTCACAGATACGCAGTATTTT. Translation gives CASGLTDTQYF.